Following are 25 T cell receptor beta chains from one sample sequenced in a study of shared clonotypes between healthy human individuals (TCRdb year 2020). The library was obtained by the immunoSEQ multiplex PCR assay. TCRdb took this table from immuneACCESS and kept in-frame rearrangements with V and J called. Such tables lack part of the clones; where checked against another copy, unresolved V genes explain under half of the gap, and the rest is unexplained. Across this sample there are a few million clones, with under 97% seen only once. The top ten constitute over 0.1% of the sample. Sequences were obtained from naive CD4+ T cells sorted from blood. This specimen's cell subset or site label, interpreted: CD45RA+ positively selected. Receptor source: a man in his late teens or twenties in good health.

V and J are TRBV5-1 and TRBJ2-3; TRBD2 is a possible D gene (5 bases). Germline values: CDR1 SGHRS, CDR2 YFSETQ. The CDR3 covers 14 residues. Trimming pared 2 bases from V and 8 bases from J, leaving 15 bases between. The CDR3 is CASSFGGETGTQYF. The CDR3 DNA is TGCGCCAGCAGCTTTGGTGGGGAGACTGGTACGCAGTATTTT.

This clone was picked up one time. The CDR3 reads CASRAGLFNEQFF. CDR3 DNA: TGTGCCAGCAGGGCGGGACTCTTTAATGAGCAGTTCTTC. The rearrangement joins TRBV6-5 to TRBJ2-1, with D possibly TRBD2 on 6 matching bases. The V end lost 6 bases, the J end lost 7 bases, and 13 bases lay between the germline ends. The germline V gene encodes CDR1 MNHEY and CDR2 SVGAGI. The length of the CDR3 is 13 residues.

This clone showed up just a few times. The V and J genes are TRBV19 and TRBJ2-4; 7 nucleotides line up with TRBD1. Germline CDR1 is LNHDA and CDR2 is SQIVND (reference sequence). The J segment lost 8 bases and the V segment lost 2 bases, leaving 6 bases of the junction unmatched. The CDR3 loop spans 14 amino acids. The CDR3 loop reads CASSITGTADIQYF. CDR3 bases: TGTGCCAGTAGTATAACCGGGACAGCGGACATTCAGTACTTC.

CDR3 sequence: CASRPDIWDRSYEQYF. The CDR3 DNA follows: TGTGCCAGCAGACCCGACATCTGGGACAGGTCCTACGAGCAGTACTTC. The chain recombines TRBV7-9 with TRBJ2-7; 8 nucleotides align to TRBD1. The CDR3 contains 16 residues. The junction had 11 bases not matched to a gene; V was cut back by 6 bases and J by 1 base. Germline-derived CDR1 and CDR2 are SEHNR and FQNEAQ (reference sequence).

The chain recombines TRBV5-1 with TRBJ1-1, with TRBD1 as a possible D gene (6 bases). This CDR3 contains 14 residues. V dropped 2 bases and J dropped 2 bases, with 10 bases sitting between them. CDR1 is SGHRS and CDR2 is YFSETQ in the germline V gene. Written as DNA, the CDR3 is TGCGCCAGCAGCTTCCAGGACAGAAACACTGAAGCTTTCTTT. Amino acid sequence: CASSFQDRNTEAFF. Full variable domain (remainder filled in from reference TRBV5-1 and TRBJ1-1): KAGVTQTPRYLIKTRGQQVTLSCSPISGHRSVSWYQQTPGQGLQFLFEYFSETQRNKGNFPGRFSGRQFSNSRSEMNVSTLELGDSALYLCASSFQDRNTEAFFGQGTRLTVV.

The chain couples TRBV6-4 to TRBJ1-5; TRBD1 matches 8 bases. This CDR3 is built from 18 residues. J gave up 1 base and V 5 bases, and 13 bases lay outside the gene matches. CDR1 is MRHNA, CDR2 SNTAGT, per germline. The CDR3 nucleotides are TGTGCCAGCAGTAAAGGACAGGGTCGGGAGTGCAGCAATCAGCCCCAGCATTTT. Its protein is CASSKGQGRECSNQPQHF.

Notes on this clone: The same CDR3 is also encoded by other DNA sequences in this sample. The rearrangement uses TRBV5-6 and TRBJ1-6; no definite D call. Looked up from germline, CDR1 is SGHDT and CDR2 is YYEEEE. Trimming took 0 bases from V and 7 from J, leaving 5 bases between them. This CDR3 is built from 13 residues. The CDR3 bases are TGTGCCAGCAGCTTGGTTGGGAATTCACCCCTCCACTTT. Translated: CASSLVGNSPLHF.

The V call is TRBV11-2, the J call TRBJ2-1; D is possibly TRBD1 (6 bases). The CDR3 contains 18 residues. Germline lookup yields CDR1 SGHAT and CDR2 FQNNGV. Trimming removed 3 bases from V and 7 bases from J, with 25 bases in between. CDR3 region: CASSFIGPGLAGVNEQFF. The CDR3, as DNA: TGTGCCAGCAGCTTCATCGGTCCGGGGCTAGCAGGGGTAAATGAGCAGTTCTTC.

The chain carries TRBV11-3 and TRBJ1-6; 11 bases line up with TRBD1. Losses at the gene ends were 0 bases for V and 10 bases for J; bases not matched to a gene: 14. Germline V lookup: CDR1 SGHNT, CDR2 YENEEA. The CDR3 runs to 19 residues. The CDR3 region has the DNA TGTGCCAGCAGCTTAGAGGACAGGGGGCAAGCGGAGTTGGGGTCACCCCTCCACTTT. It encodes CASSLEDRGQAELGSPLHF.

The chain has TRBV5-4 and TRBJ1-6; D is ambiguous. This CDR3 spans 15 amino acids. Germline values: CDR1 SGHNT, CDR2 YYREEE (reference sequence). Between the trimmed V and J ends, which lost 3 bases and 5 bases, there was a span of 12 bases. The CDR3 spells CASSWRAGDNSPLHF. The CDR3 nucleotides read TGTGCCAGCAGCTGGCGGGCCGGTGATAATTCACCCCTCCACTTT. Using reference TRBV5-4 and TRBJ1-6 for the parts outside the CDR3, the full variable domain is ETGVTQSPTHLIKTRGQQVTLRCSSQSGHNTVSWYQQALGQGPQFIFQYYREEENGRGNFPPRFSGLQFPNYSSELNVNALELDDSALYLCASSWRAGDNSPLHFGNGTRLTVT.

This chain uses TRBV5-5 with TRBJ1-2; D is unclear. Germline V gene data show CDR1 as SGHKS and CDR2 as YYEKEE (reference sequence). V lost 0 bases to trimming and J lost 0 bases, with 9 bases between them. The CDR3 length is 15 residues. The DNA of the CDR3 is TGTGCCAGCAGCTTGGGTCGCGGAACTAACTATGGCTACACCTTC. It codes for CASSLGRGTNYGYTF.

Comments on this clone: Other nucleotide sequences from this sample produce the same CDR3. DNA for the CDR3: TGTGCCAGCAGTCCTAGCGGGAACACCGGGGAGCTGTTTTTT. Its protein is CASSPSGNTGELFF. J is TRBJ2-2 and V is TRBV6-5; TRBD2 matches at 7 bases. Germline V gene lookup returns CDR1 MNHEY and CDR2 SVGAGI. The length of the CDR3 is 14 residues. With 5 bases clipped from V and 1 base from J, the junction kept 1 base outside the gene matches.

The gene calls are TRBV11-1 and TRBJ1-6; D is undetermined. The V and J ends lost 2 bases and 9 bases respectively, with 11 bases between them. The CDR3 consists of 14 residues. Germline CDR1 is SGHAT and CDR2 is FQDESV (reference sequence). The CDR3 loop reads CASSLSPATSPLHF. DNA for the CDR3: TGTGCCAGCAGCTTATCCCCGGCAACTTCACCCCTCCACTTT.

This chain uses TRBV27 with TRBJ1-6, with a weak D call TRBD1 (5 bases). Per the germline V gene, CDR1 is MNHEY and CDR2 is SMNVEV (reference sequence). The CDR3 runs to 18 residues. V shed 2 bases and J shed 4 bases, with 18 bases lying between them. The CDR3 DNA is TGTGCCAGCAGTTTAGGGGCTCCCAATCGGGGGTATAATTCACCCCTCCACTTT. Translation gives CASSLGAPNRGYNSPLHF.

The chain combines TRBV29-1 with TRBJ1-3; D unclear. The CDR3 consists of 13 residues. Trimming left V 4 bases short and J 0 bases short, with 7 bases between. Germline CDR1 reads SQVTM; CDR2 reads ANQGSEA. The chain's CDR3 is CSVAPLSGNTIYF. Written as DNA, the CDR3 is TGCAGCGTTGCTCCTCTCTCTGGAAACACCATATATTTT.

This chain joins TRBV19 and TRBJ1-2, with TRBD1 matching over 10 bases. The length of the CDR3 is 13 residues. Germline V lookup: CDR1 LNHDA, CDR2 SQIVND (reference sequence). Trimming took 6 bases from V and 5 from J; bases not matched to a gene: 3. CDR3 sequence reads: CASRGQGYYGYTF. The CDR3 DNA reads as TGTGCCAGTAGGGGACAGGGGTATTATGGCTACACCTTC. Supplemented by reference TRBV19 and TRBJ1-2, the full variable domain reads DGGITQSPKYLFRKEGQNVTLSCEQNLNHDAMYWYRQDPGQGLRLIYYSQIVNDFQKGDIAEGYSVSREKKESFPLTVTSAQKNPTAFYLCASRGQGYYGYTFGSGTRLTVV.

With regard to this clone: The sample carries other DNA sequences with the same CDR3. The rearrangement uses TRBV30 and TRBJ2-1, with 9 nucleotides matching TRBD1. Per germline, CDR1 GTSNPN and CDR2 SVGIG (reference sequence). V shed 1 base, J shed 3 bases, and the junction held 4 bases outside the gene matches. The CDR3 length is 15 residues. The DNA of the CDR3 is TGTGCCTGGAGTGCGGGACAGGGCCACTACAATGAGCAGTTCTTC. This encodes CAWSAGQGHYNEQFF.

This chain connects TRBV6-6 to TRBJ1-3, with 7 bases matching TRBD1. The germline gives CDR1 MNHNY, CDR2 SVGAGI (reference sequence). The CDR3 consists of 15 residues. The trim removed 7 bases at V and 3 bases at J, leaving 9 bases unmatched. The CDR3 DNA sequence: TGTGCCAGCAACAAGGAGGGGGCTAGTGGAAACACCATATATTTT. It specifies CASNKEGASGNTIYF.

The CDR3 protein is CASRGSSYYEQYF. The CDR3 bases are TGTGCCAGCAGGGGGTCCTCCTACTACGAGCAGTACTTC. The chain is built from TRBV6-5 and TRBJ2-7; D gene uncertain. V was trimmed by 6 bases and J by 3 bases, leaving 12 bases between them. CDR3 length equals 13 residues. Germline loops: CDR1 MNHEY, CDR2 SVGAGI.

The CDR3 here is CASSKGLGQGNGYTF. The CDR3 DNA is TGTGCCAGCAGCAAAGGACTTGGACAGGGGAATGGCTACACCTTC. The V and J genes are TRBV21-1 and TRBJ1-2; the table names TRBD1, a call not compared with the DNA. TRBV21-1 is a recognized pseudogene. CDR3 length equals 15 residues.

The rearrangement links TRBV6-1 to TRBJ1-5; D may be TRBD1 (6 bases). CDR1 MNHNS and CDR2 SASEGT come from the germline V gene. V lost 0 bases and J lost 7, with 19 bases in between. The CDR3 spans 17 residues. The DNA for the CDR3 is TGTGCCAGCAGTGAAGCACCTGGGGGCGCGGTCCGGCAGCCCCAGCATTTT. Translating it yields CASSEAPGGAVRQPQHF.

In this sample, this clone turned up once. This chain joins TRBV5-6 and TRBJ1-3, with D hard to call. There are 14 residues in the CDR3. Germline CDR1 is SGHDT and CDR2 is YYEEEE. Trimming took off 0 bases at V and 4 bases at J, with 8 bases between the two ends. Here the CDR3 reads CASSLASRGNTIYF. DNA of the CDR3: TGTGCCAGCAGCTTGGCCTCCCGGGGAAACACCATATATTTT.

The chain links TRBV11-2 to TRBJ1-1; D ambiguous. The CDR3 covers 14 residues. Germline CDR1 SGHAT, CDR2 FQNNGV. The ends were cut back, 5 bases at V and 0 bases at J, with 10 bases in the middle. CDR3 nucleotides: TGTGCCAGCAGCACCTCCCCGGTGAACACTGAAGCTTTCTTT. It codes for CASSTSPVNTEAFF.

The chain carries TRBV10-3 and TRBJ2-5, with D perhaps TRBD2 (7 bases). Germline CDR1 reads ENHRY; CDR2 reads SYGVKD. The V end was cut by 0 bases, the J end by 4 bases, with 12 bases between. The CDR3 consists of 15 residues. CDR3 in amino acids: CAISESKGGGETQYF. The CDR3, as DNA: TGTGCCATCAGTGAGTCGAAGGGAGGGGGAGAGACCCAGTACTTC.

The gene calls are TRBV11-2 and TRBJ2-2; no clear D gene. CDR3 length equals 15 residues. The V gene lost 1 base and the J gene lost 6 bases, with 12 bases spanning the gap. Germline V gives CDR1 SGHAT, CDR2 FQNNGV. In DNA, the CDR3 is TGTGCCAGCAGCTTAGCCCTCGCCTTTTCCGGGGAGCTGTTTTTT. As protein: CASSLALAFSGELFF.